These 16 T cell receptor beta chains were sequenced from one sample in a study of control samples from healthy donors and cancer patients. Libraries were prepared by immunoSEQ multiplex PCR; TCRdb keeps only in-frame clonotypes and omits some of them. This table holds more than 15,000 clones, 70% to 90% found once. Sequencing input: PBMCs. These receptors were collected from a woman in her sixties or seventies with head and neck cancer.

The rearrangement joins TRBV28 to TRBJ1-5; possible D gene TRBD1, 6 bases. This CDR3 region has 18 residues. Deletions cut 8 bases from V and 0 bases from J, with 23 bases between. CDR1 and CDR2 (germline): MDHEN, SYDVKM. The CDR3 loop is CASASGAYRSNSNQPQHF. CDR3 in DNA: TGTGCCAGCGCCTCAGGGGCCTATCGATCTAATAGCAATCAGCCCCAGCATTTT.

The chain employs TRBV7-3 and TRBJ1-1; no reliable D call. V lost 6 bases, J lost 3 bases, and 8 bases lay in between. The CDR3 runs 12 residues. Per the germline V gene, CDR1 is SGHTA and CDR2 is FQGTGA. CDR3 loop: CASRGLDTEAFF. The CDR3 coding sequence is TGTGCCAGCAGAGGGTTAGACACTGAAGCTTTCTTT.

Comments on this clone: The junction departs from the called germline gene at one end, perhaps through a read error. The chain joins TRBV18 to TRBJ2-1, with D tentatively TRBD2 (6 bases). The CDR3 sequence is 16 residues long. CDR1 is KGHSH, CDR2 LQKENI, per germline. In DNA form, the CDR3 reads TGTGCCAGCTCTCCACGACAAGGACTATTGTATGGGGAGCAGTTCTTC. Translating it yields CASSPRQGLLYGEQFF.

The chain is built from TRBV4-1 and TRBJ2-7, with TRBD2 identical over 9 bases. Germline V lookup: CDR1 MGHRA, CDR2 YSYEKL. Trimming cost V 3 bases and J 0 bases; bases outside gene matches: 3. The CDR3 is made up of 15 amino acids. Here the CDR3 reads CASSHLAGLSYEQYF. Written as DNA, the CDR3 is TGCGCCAGCAGCCATCTAGCGGGGCTCTCCTACGAGCAGTACTTC.

This chain uses TRBV27 with TRBJ1-5, with 8 bases that match TRBD1. The CDR3 totals 16 residues. Germline CDR1 MNHEY, CDR2 SMNVEV (reference sequence). With 3 bases clipped from V and 1 base from J, the junction kept 5 bases outside the gene matches. In nucleotides, the CDR3 is TGTGCCAGCAGTTTCAGGGGGCGAGGAAGCAATCAGCCCCAGCATTTT. It yields the protein CASSFRGRGSNQPQHF.

The rearrangement uses TRBV7-9 and TRBJ2-7; D might be TRBD1 (6 bases). V was cut by 5 bases and J by 1 base, with 15 bases left in between. Looked up from germline, CDR1 is SEHNR and CDR2 is FQNEAQ (reference sequence). The CDR3 has 15 amino acids. CDR3 DNA sequence: TGTGCCAGCAGCCGTAGATCTCAGGGGTCCTACGAGCAGTACTTC. As protein: CASSRRSQGSYEQYF.

The V call is TRBV10-1, the J call TRBJ1-2; 7 bases line up with TRBD1. Germline values: CDR1 WNHNN, CDR2 SYGVQD (reference sequence). The CDR3 has 13 residues. V shed 2 bases, J shed 8 bases, and the junction held 5 bases outside the gene matches. The CDR3 region is CASSEGPTGGYTF. The CDR3 coding sequence is TGCGCCAGCAGTGAGGGTCCGACAGGGGGCTACACCTTC.

V is TRBV7-2 and J is TRBJ2-7; perhaps D is TRBD1 or TRBD2 (6 bases each). This CDR3 has 17 residues. Deletions cut 3 bases from V and 1 base from J, with 19 bases between. Germline loops: CDR1 SGHTA, CDR2 FQGNSA. The CDR3 sequence: CASSLGRGLATSYEQYF. In DNA form, the CDR3 reads TGTGCCAGCAGCTTGGGCAGGGGACTCGCTACATCCTACGAGCAGTACTTC.

The V and J genes are TRBV2 and TRBJ1-6; TRBD1 aligns across 7 bases. CDR1 SNHLY and CDR2 FYNNEI come from the germline V gene. After removal of 10 bases from V and 7 bases from J, the junction contained 16 bases not matched to a gene. The CDR3 is made up of 16 amino acids. In DNA form, the CDR3 reads TGTGCCACCTCAGAAAGACAGGGAAACCAAAATTCACCCCTCCACTTT. Protein product: CATSERQGNQNSPLHF.

This clone came up a few times. The CDR3 DNA reads as TGTGCCAGCAGCACTCAAAGGGGTAACGAGCAGTACTTC. Its translation: CASSTQRGNEQYF. The gene calls are TRBV25-1 and TRBJ2-7, with a possible D match to TRBD1 (5 bases). Trimming stripped 6 bases from V and 5 bases from J, with 14 bases between. In germline, CDR1 is MGHDK, CDR2 SYGVNS. The CDR3 has 13 amino acids.

The CDR3 is CASSWTANTEAFF. The CDR3 DNA reads as TGTGCCAGCAGCTGGACGGCAAACACTGAAGCTTTCTTT. This chain connects TRBV5-6 to TRBJ1-1; the D is unclear. Trimming removed 3 bases from V and 2 bases from J, with 8 bases in between. The germline gives CDR1 SGHDT, CDR2 YYEEEE. The CDR3 runs to 13 residues.

The J gene is TRBJ2-7, the V gene TRBV27; the match to TRBD1 covers 8 bases. Germline CDR1 is MNHEY and CDR2 is SMNVEV (reference sequence). The CDR3 loop spans 14 amino acids. Trimming cost V 8 bases and J 4 bases; bases outside gene matches: 10. The CDR3 region is CASSRGTGKYEQYF. CDR3 DNA: TGTGCCAGCTCACGGGGGACAGGAAAATACGAGCAGTACTTC.

This rearrangement joins TRBV5-1 to TRBJ1-2, with D hard to call. V was pared by 0 bases and J by 5 bases, with 14 bases between. Germline values: CDR1 SGHRS, CDR2 YFSETQ. The CDR3 contains 15 residues. CDR3 coding DNA: TGCGCCAGCAGCTTGGCCATAGGACGGGATTATGGCTACACCTTC. It is translated as CASSLAIGRDYGYTF.

By its share, this clone is medium-sized. V is TRBV4-1 and J is TRBJ1-5; 11 bases are a match to TRBD1. The CDR3 covers 17 residues. Germline V CDR1 and CDR2: MGHRA, YSYEKL. Trimming took 2 bases from V and 0 from J; bases not matched to a gene: 3. The CDR3 region is CASSQKGTGGSNQPQHF. In DNA form, the CDR3 reads TGCGCCAGCAGCCAAAAAGGGACAGGGGGTAGCAATCAGCCCCAGCATTTT.

The J gene is TRBJ1-1, the V gene TRBV7-3, with 9 nucleotides matching TRBD1. The germline V gene has CDR1 SGHTA and CDR2 FQGTGA. The CDR3 spans 15 residues. Germline trimming cut 4 bases from V and 4 bases from J; bases unmatched to any gene: 7. In nucleotides, the CDR3 is TGTGCCAGCAGCTCTACAGGGGGCCCGGGCACTGAAGCTTTCTTT. It yields the protein CASSSTGGPGTEAFF.

The chain employs TRBV27 and TRBJ2-6; 10 positions match TRBD1. With 4 bases clipped from V and 0 bases from J, the junction kept 12 bases outside the gene matches. CDR1 and CDR2 (germline): MNHEY, SMNVEV (reference sequence). CDR3 length equals 20 residues. The CDR3 sequence: CASSSASRTGGTSGANVLTF. CDR3 coding DNA: TGTGCCAGCAGTTCGGCAAGTCGGACAGGGGGAACCTCTGGGGCCAACGTCCTGACTTTC.